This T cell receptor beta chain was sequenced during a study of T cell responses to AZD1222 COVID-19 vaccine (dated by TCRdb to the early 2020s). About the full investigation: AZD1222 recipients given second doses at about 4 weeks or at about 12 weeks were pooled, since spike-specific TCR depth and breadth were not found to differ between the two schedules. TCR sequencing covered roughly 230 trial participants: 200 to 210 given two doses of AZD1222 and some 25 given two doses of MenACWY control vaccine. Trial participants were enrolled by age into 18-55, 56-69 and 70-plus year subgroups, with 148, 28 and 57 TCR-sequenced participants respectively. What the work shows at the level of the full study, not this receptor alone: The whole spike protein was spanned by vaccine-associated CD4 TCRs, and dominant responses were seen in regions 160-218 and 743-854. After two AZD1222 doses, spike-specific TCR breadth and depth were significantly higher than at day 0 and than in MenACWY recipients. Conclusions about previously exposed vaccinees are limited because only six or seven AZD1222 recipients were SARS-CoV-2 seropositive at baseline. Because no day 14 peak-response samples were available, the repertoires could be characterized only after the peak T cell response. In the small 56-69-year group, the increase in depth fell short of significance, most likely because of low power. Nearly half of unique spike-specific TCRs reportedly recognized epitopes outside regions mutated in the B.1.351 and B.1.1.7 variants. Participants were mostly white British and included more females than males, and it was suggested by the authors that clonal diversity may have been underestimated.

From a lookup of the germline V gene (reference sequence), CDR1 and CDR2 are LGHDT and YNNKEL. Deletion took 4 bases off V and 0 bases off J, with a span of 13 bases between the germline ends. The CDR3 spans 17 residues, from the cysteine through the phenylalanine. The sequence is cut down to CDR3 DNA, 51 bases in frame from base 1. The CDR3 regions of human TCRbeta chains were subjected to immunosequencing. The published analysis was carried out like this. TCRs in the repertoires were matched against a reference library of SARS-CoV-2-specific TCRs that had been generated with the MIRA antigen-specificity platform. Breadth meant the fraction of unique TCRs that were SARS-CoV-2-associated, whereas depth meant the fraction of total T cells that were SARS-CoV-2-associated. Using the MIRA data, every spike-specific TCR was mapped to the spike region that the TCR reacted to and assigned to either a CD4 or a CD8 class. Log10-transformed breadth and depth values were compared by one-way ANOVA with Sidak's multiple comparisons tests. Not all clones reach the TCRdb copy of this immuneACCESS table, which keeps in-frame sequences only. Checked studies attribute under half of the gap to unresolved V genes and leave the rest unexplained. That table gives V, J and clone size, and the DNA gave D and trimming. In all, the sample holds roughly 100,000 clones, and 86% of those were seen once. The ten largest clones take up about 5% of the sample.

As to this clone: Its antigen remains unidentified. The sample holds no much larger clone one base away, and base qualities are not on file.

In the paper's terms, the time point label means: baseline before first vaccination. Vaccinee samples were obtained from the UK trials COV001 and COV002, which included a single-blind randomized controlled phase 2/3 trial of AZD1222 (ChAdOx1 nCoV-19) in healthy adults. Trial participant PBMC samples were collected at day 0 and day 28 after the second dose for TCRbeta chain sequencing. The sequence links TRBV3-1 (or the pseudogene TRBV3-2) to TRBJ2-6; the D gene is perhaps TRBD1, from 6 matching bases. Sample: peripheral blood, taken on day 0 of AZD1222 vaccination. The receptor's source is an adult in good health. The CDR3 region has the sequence CASSRRDKPSGANVLTF. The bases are TGTGCCAGCAGCCGACGGGACAAACCCTCTGGGGCCAACGTCCTGACTTTC.